A single sample gave rise to the 13 T cell receptor beta chains below, sequenced in a study of blood T cell repertoires in COVID-19. Method: immunoSEQ multiplex PCR; TCRdb's copy keeps in-frame clones and lacks some. The table records around 150,000 clones, 70% to 85% of them present only once. The sample comprised peripheral blood. These receptors came from a middle-aged woman with COVID-19, enrolled during active disease.

This sequence joins TRBV27 and TRBJ2-1; 10 bases line up with TRBD2. V was pared by 5 bases and J by 6 bases, with 10 bases of the junction left unmatched. CDR1 is MNHEY and CDR2 is SMNVEV in the germline V gene (reference sequence). This CDR3 region has 16 residues. The CDR3 DNA follows: TGTGCCAGCAGTATAGGACTAGCGGCCCCCCCCAATGAGCAGTTCTTC. This translates into CASSIGLAAPPNEQFF.

The genes are TRBV5-1 and TRBJ2-7, with D possibly TRBD1 on 6 matching bases. CDR3 length: 15 residues. Germline V lookup: CDR1 SGHRS, CDR2 YFSETQ. V shed 4 bases and J shed 6 bases, with 20 bases lying between them. In DNA, the CDR3 is TGCGCCAGCAGCCAAATGATCCCAGGGGTCGGCGAGCAGTACGTC. Its protein product is CASSQMIPGVGEQYV.

Worth noting for this clone: One end of the junction varies from germline; a read error may be responsible. This chain uses TRBV7-7 with TRBJ2-1; TRBD2 matches 11 bases. From germline, CDR1 is SSHAT and CDR2 FNYEAQ (reference sequence). This CDR3 is built from 15 residues. The CDR3 loop reads CASSDSGGAYNEQFF. For the CDR3, the DNA is TGTGCTAGCAGCGATAGCGGGGGGGCTTACAATGAGCAGTTCTTC. Filled out from reference TRBV7-7 and TRBJ2-1, the complete variable domain reads GAGVSQSPRYKVTKRGQDVTLRCDPISSHATLYWYQQALGQGPEFLTYFNYEAQPDKSGLPSDRFSAERPEGSISTLTIQRTEQRDSAMYRCASSDSGGAYNEQFFGPGTRLTVL.

The chain has TRBV19 and TRBJ1-5; the match to TRBD1 covers 9 bases. V trimming: 8 bases; J trimming: 6 bases; junction bases outside the gene matches: 5. This CDR3 has 13 amino acids. Germline loops: CDR1 LNHDA, CDR2 SQIVND (reference sequence). As DNA, the CDR3 is TGTGCCAGTGGACAGGGGCGCAGTCAGCCCCAGCATTTT. Translated: CASGQGRSQPQHF.

The gene calls are TRBV19 and TRBJ1-5, with a tentative D call TRBD1 (5 bases). Trimming cost V 7 bases and J 7 bases, with 20 bases left between them. The CDR3 totals 15 residues. Per germline, CDR1 LNHDA and CDR2 SQIVND (reference sequence). The CDR3 region has the DNA TGTGCCAGTACCCCCTCGCGGGGGAGAGGCCAGCCCCAGCATTTT. It encodes CASTPSRGRGQPQHF.

The chain uses TRBV9 and TRBJ2-1; TRBD1 is a possible D gene (6 bases). The V gene lost 1 base and the J gene lost 3 bases, with 11 bases spanning the gap. The CDR3 spans 15 residues. Germline V gene sequence: CDR1 SGDLS, CDR2 YYNGEE. The CDR3 region is CASSVPTGNYNEQFF. The CDR3, as DNA: TGTGCCAGCAGCGTACCCACAGGGAACTACAATGAGCAGTTCTTC.

The rearrangement joins TRBV7-3 to TRBJ2-5; D may be TRBD2 (5 bases). The CDR3 totals 14 residues. V was cut by 2 bases and J by 2 bases, with 9 bases left in between. The germline gives CDR1 SGHTA, CDR2 FQGTGA. The CDR3 DNA follows: TGTGCCAGCAGCTTATCAGCGGCTCAAGAGACCCAGTACTTC. It encodes CASSLSAAQETQYF.

The gene calls are TRBV6-5 and TRBJ2-1; 8 bases line up with TRBD1. CDR1 and CDR2 (germline): MNHEY, SVGAGI. Losses at the gene ends were 6 bases for V and 9 bases for J; bases not matched to a gene: 10. This CDR3 region has 14 residues. The CDR3: CASRGDGQGGEQFF. The CDR3 DNA sequence: TGTGCCAGCAGAGGAGACGGACAGGGCGGTGAGCAGTTCTTC.

This clone was seen a few times. The V and J genes are TRBV5-4 and TRBJ1-6; D is uncertain. The V end was cut by 0 bases, the J end by 10 bases, with 8 bases between. The germline V gene encodes CDR1 SGHNT and CDR2 YYREEE (reference sequence). The CDR3 consists of 13 residues. The CDR3 loop is CASSLAVESPLHF. CDR3 coding DNA: TGTGCCAGCAGCTTGGCAGTTGAATCACCCCTCCACTTT.

The chain recombines TRBV29-1 with TRBJ1-1; 7 bases align to TRBD1. Germline trimming cut 5 bases from V and 8 bases from J; bases unmatched to any gene: 14. This CDR3 is built from 14 residues. CDR1 is SQVTM, CDR2 ANQGSEA, per germline. This CDR3 is CSVPLWYDRAEAFF. DNA of the CDR3: TGCAGCGTTCCTCTATGGTACGACAGGGCCGAAGCTTTCTTT.

The chain employs TRBV4-1 and TRBJ1-2, with 7 nucleotides matching TRBD1. This CDR3 contains 17 residues. V shed 6 bases, J shed 3 bases, and the junction held 16 bases outside the gene matches. In germline, CDR1 is MGHRA, CDR2 YSYEKL. The CDR3 sequence is CASSQSIRTGDYYGYTF. In nucleotides, the CDR3 is TGCGCCAGCAGTCAATCAATCCGGACAGGAGACTACTATGGCTACACCTTC.

The genes are TRBV5-4 and TRBJ2-1; 8 positions agree with TRBD2. Per the germline V gene, CDR1 is SGHNT and CDR2 is YYREEE (reference sequence). Trimming removed 5 bases from V and 4 bases from J; junction bases left unmatched: 8. The CDR3 runs to 15 residues. The CDR3 DNA sequence: TGTGCCAGCAGGTCAAGCGGGGGAGCGTACAATGAGCAGTTCTTC. It codes for CASRSSGGAYNEQFF.

The chain uses TRBV7-8 and TRBJ1-2; 7 bases map to TRBD1. CDR3 size: 19 residues. The germline CDR1 and CDR2 sequences are SGHVS and FQNEAQ. J was trimmed by 0 bases and V by 5 bases; bases with no gene match: 18. CDR3 coding DNA: TGTGCCAGCAGCAACCAACGGACAGGAGCAATCACAGCTAACTATGGCTACACCTTC. Amino acid sequence: CASSNQRTGAITANYGYTF.